This note documents a single TCR beta chain sequence. Source study methods: Estimated nucleated cell counts came from reference gene primer amplification. The repertoire was sequenced with immunoSEQ multiplex PCR; TCRdb's copy has only in-frame clones and lacks some. The D gene and trimming were derived from the DNA, and the V and J assignments and clone size from that table. This sample has about 670,000 clones, with about 87% found just once. V shed 2 bases and J shed 3 bases, with 7 bases lying between them. Germline-derived CDR1 and CDR2 are SGHAT and FQNNGV. This CDR3 comprises 13 residues. The sample belongs to a study of blood T cell repertoires in COVID-19. Study details: Material from acute and convalescent COVID-19 was sourced from the United States, Italy and Spain. The analysed material was cDNA or gDNA that came from T cells, B-cell-depleted T cells, or PBMCs.

The sequenced sample consisted of peripheral blood. The TCR originated in a woman between 18 and 30 years old with acute or convalescent COVID-19. The V and J genes are TRBV11-2 and TRBJ2-5; TRBD2 might be the D (6 bases). CDR3 DNA sequence: TGTGCCAGCAGCTTACCGGGGGAAGAGACCCAGTACTTC. It specifies CASSLPGEETQYF.